A single sample gave rise to the 27 T cell receptor beta chains below, sequenced in a study of blood T cell repertoires in COVID-19. Libraries were prepared by immunoSEQ multiplex PCR; TCRdb keeps only in-frame clonotypes and omits some of them. The repertoire includes 20,000 to 30,000 clones, around 86% of them detected once, and 8.6% sits in the top ten. The sequencing input was peripheral blood. These receptor sequences come from a human donor in a cohort sampled during active COVID-19.

The gene calls are TRBV9 and TRBJ2-3; maybe TRBD2 (7 bases). The V gene's germline CDR1 is SGDLS and CDR2 YYNGEE. Trimming removed 4 bases at V and 2 bases at J, with 17 bases between. The CDR3 has 16 amino acids. The chain's CDR3 is CASSHWGGAATDTQYF. The CDR3 bases are TGTGCCAGCAGCCATTGGGGGGGGGCCGCCACAGATACGCAGTATTTT.

The chain has TRBV28 and TRBJ1-2; unclear D gene. CDR1 and CDR2 from the germline V gene are MDHEN and SYDVKM. This CDR3 is built from 14 residues. V shed 7 bases and J shed 5 bases, with 17 bases lying between them. CDR3 nucleotides: TGTGCCAGCACCCCGGTCGGGGATTCTTATGGCTACACCTTC. It specifies CASTPVGDSYGYTF.

The chain is built from TRBV5-6 and TRBJ2-2, with 7 nucleotides matching TRBD2. The CDR3 is made up of 16 amino acids. Per germline, CDR1 SGHDT and CDR2 YYEEEE. J gave up 1 base and V 1 base, and 4 bases lay outside the gene matches. The CDR3 bases are TGTGCCAGCAGCTTGTATAGCGGGCGGAACACCGGGGAGCTGTTTTTT. Its protein product is CASSLYSGRNTGELFF.

The rearrangement links TRBV5-1 to TRBJ2-1; tentatively, D is TRBD2 (6 bases). CDR3 size: 16 residues. Trimming left V 4 bases short and J 6 bases short, with 20 bases between. Germline V gene sequence: CDR1 SGHRS, CDR2 YFSETQ. This chain's CDR3 is CASSKAGFGGSNEQFF. The CDR3, as DNA: TGCGCCAGCAGCAAGGCAGGGTTCGGGGGTTCCAATGAGCAGTTCTTC. The full variable domain, in which reference TRBV5-1 and TRBJ2-1 provide the parts outside the CDR3, is KAGVTQTPRYLIKTRGQQVTLSCSPISGHRSVSWYQQTPGQGLQFLFEYFSETQRNKGNFPGRFSGRQFSNSRSEMNVSTLELGDSALYLCASSKAGFGGSNEQFFGPGTRLTVL.

The chain employs TRBV12-5 and TRBJ2-5; 8 bases are shared with TRBD2. J was trimmed by 3 bases and V by 1 base; bases with no gene match: 7. The germline V gene has CDR1 LGHNT and CDR2 FRNRAP. The CDR3 sequence is 16 residues long. The CDR3 loop is CASGLGRGGIEETQYF. CDR3 bases: TGTGCTAGTGGTTTGGGCCGGGGGGGGATAGAAGAGACCCAGTACTTC. Looking up the rest from reference TRBV12-5 and TRBJ2-5 gives the full variable domain: DARVTQTPRHKVTEMGQEVTMRCQPILGHNTVFWYRQTMMQGLELLAYFRNRAPLDDSGMPKDRFSAEMPDATLATLKIQPSEPRDSAVYFCASGLGRGGIEETQYFGPGTRLLVL.

This rearrangement joins TRBV19 to TRBJ2-5; 10 nucleotides line up with TRBD1. This CDR3 is built from 15 residues. Germline CDR1 is LNHDA and CDR2 is SQIVND (reference sequence). Germline trimming cut 1 base from V and 5 bases from J; bases unmatched to any gene: 4. CDR3 amino acids: CASSIGQGARETQYF. Written as DNA, the CDR3 is TGTGCCAGTAGTATAGGACAGGGGGCGAGGGAGACCCAGTACTTC.

The chain uses TRBV7-6 and TRBJ1-3, with D uncertain. The germline V and J ends were trimmed by 5 bases and 0 bases, with 14 bases remaining between them. The CDR3 length is 16 residues. Germline V gene data show CDR1 as SGHVS and CDR2 as FNYEAQ. CDR3 loop: CASSPNQRGSGNTIYF. As DNA, the CDR3 is TGTGCCAGCAGCCCGAACCAGCGGGGCTCTGGAAACACCATATATTTT.

The genes are TRBV4-1 and TRBJ2-7; possibly TRBD2 for D (5 bases). This CDR3 is 16 amino acids long. CDR1 MGHRA and CDR2 YSYEKL come from the germline V gene. With 1 base removed from V and 2 bases from J, the gap between germline ends came to 15 bases. The CDR3 spells CASSQVGRTRTYEQYF. CDR3 nucleotides: TGCGCCAGCAGCCAAGTGGGCCGGACTCGAACCTACGAGCAGTACTTC.

This chain connects TRBV5-1 to TRBJ2-7; 11 nucleotides agree with TRBD1. After removal of 4 bases from V and 6 bases from J, the junction contained 6 bases not matched to a gene. This CDR3 has 14 amino acids. CDR1 and CDR2 (germline): SGHRS, YFSETQ. Written as DNA, the CDR3 is TGCGCCAGCAGCACGGGACAGGGGGTTTCCGAGCAGTACTTC. Translated: CASSTGQGVSEQYF.

This chain connects TRBV12-3 or TRBV12-4 to TRBJ2-7, with a tentative D call TRBD1 (5 bases). This CDR3 contains 12 residues. The V and J ends lost 5 bases and 4 bases respectively, with 9 bases between them. For the CDR3, the DNA is TGTGCCAGCAGTCCCCCAGGGTACGAGCAGTACTTC. Protein product: CASSPPGYEQYF.

This clone came up once. The chain has TRBV28 and TRBJ1-6; D uncertain. The CDR3 length is 15 residues. V lost 6 bases to trimming and J lost 0 bases, with 9 bases between them. Germline loops: CDR1 MDHEN, CDR2 SYDVKM. The chain's CDR3 is CASRAQSSYNSPLHF. CDR3 bases: TGTGCCAGCAGGGCACAGAGCTCCTATAATTCACCCCTCCACTTT.

This chain links TRBV4-1 with TRBJ2-3, with 7 bases lining up with TRBD2. This CDR3 contains 16 residues. Germline-derived CDR1 and CDR2 are MGHRA and YSYEKL. Unmatched junction bases numbered 9, after V lost 4 bases and J lost 2 bases. Written as DNA, the CDR3 is TGCGCCAGCAGCCGGTCCACCGGGGGGTCCACAGATACGCAGTATTTT. It codes for CASSRSTGGSTDTQYF.

The V gene is TRBV11-3, the J gene TRBJ1-6; D is possibly TRBD1 (5 bases). The CDR3 loop spans 15 amino acids. The germline CDR1 and CDR2 sequences are SGHNT and YENEEA. Trimming removed 0 bases at V and 11 bases at J, with 14 bases between. CDR3 nucleotides: TGTGCCAGCAGCTTAGATCAGTCAGGGTGGACACCCCTCCACTTT. It specifies CASSLDQSGWTPLHF.

The rearrangement uses TRBV15 and TRBJ2-7; 7 nucleotides match TRBD1. V lost 2 bases, J lost 3 bases, and 4 bases stayed unmatched. Germline assignment: CDR1 LNHNV and CDR2 YYDKDF (reference sequence). The CDR3 runs to 14 residues. The CDR3 is CATSRRTGSYEQYF. CDR3 in DNA: TGTGCCACCAGCAGACGGACAGGAAGCTACGAGCAGTACTTC. The variable domain in full, with the rest retrieved from reference TRBV15 and TRBJ2-7, is DAMVIQNPRYQVTQFGKPVTLSCSQTLNHNVMYWYQQKSSQAPKLLFHYYDKDFNNEADTPDNFQSRRPNTSFCFLDIRSPGLGDTAMYLCATSRRTGSYEQYFGPGTRLTVT.

This clone was detected only once. The chain couples TRBV5-1 to TRBJ1-1; TRBD1 agrees at 9 bases. CDR1 and CDR2 (germline): SGHRS, YFSETQ. V dropped 4 bases and J dropped 1; count of bases not matched to a gene: 5. The CDR3 is made up of 15 amino acids. Written as DNA, the CDR3 is TGCGCCAGCAGCCCCGGGACAGGGCAGAACACTGAAGCTTTCTTT. Its translation: CASSPGTGQNTEAFF. The whole variable domain, remainder taken from reference TRBV5-1 and TRBJ1-1, is KAGVTQTPRYLIKTRGQQVTLSCSPISGHRSVSWYQQTPGQGLQFLFEYFSETQRNKGNFPGRFSGRQFSNSRSEMNVSTLELGDSALYLCASSPGTGQNTEAFFGQGTRLTVV.

The rearrangement links TRBV27 to TRBJ1-5; 10 bases align to TRBD1. Germline V gives CDR1 MNHEY, CDR2 SMNVEV (reference sequence). This CDR3 spans 15 amino acids. V shed 2 bases and J 8 bases; nucleotides not matched to a gene: 6. In nucleotides, the CDR3 is TGTGCCAGCAGTTTAACAGGACAGGGGGTTAAGCCCCAGCATTTT. It codes for CASSLTGQGVKPQHF.

V gene TRBV4-3 combines with J gene TRBJ2-7, with D unclear. In germline, CDR1 is LGHNA, CDR2 YSLEER. V was trimmed by 2 bases and J by 0 bases, leaving 11 bases between them. This CDR3 is built from 15 residues. The CDR3 reads CASSQLVDYSYEQYF. DNA of the CDR3: TGCGCCAGCAGCCAACTGGTAGATTACTCCTACGAGCAGTACTTC.

The chain is built from TRBV5-1 and TRBJ1-6, with TRBD1 matching over 7 bases. CDR1 SGHRS and CDR2 YFSETQ come from the germline V gene. The CDR3 runs 16 residues. The V and J ends lost 6 bases and 7 bases, in that order; junction bases with no gene match: 13. The CDR3 bases are TGCGCCAGCACCTTTGATCTGGGGACAGAAAATTCACCCCTCCACTTT. Residues: CASTFDLGTENSPLHF.

The V gene is TRBV29-1, the J gene TRBJ2-2; the D gene is possibly TRBD1 (7 bases). CDR3 length: 13 residues. The germline gives CDR1 SQVTM, CDR2 ANQGSEA. The V end lost 6 bases, the J end lost 8 bases, and 16 bases lay between the germline ends. In nucleotides, the CDR3 is TGCAGCGTGCGACAGGGAGGTAGTGGGGAGCTGTTTTTT. It specifies CSVRQGGSGELFF.

The chain carries TRBV6-5 and TRBJ2-2, with TRBD2 as a possible D gene (6 bases). Germline V gives CDR1 MNHEY, CDR2 SVGAGI. This CDR3 contains 14 residues. The ends were cut back, 8 bases at V and 3 bases at J, with 13 bases in the middle. CDR3 loop: CASQEGEYTGELFF. DNA of the CDR3: TGTGCCAGCCAGGAGGGAGAGTACACCGGGGAGCTGTTTTTT.

The chain recombines TRBV4-2 with TRBJ2-2; 14 bases match TRBD2. The V and J ends lost 4 bases and 2 bases, in that order; junction bases with no gene match: 6. Germline values: CDR1 LGHNA, CDR2 YNFKEQ. This CDR3 has 18 residues. CDR3 nucleotides: TGTGCCAGCAGCCCAACCGGGACTAGCGGGGGAAACACCGGGGAGCTGTTTTTT. Translating it yields CASSPTGTSGGNTGELFF.

The count of this clone is one. V is TRBV9 and J is TRBJ2-1; D is unclear. Trimming left V 0 bases short and J 9 bases short, with 7 bases between. CDR1 and CDR2 from the germline V gene are SGDLS and YYNGEE. The CDR3 runs 12 residues. The CDR3 loop reads CASSVGGVEQFF. The CDR3, as DNA: TGTGCCAGCAGCGTAGGAGGAGTTGAGCAGTTCTTC.

The chain combines TRBV7-6 with TRBJ2-3; TRBD1 matches at 11 bases. V shed 4 bases and J 4 bases; nucleotides not matched to a gene: 4. Germline V gives CDR1 SGHVS, CDR2 FNYEAQ. The CDR3 is made up of 15 amino acids. CDR3 in amino acids: CASSSGQGAADTQYF. The CDR3 DNA reads TGTGCCAGCAGCTCTGGACAGGGGGCAGCAGATACGCAGTATTTT.

The chain employs TRBV2 and TRBJ1-1; 12 bases line up with TRBD1. Germline CDR1 SNHLY, CDR2 FYNNEI. V was pared by 6 bases and J by 5 bases, with 10 bases of the junction left unmatched. The CDR3 spans 16 residues. The DNA of the CDR3 is TGTGCCAGCAGATCCCCGGGACAGGGGGCTGGTACTGAAGCTTTCTTT. Amino acid sequence: CASRSPGQGAGTEAFF.

This clone was counted a few times. The V and J genes are TRBV19 and TRBJ1-3; D is undetermined. The CDR3 spans 13 residues. CDR1 and CDR2 from the germline V gene are LNHDA and SQIVND (reference sequence). The V gene lost 3 bases and the J gene lost 6 bases, with 9 bases spanning the gap. The chain's CDR3 is CASSILGVNTIYF. Written as DNA, the CDR3 is TGTGCCAGTAGTATTCTCGGAGTAAACACCATATATTTT.

The chain is built from TRBV4-3 and TRBJ1-1, with D possibly matching TRBD1 (5 bases). This CDR3 spans 15 amino acids. Germline-derived CDR1 and CDR2 are LGHNA and YSLEER. V gave up 1 base and J gave up 4 bases, with 13 bases separating them. CDR3 nucleotide sequence: TGCGCCAGCAGCCAAGTAGGAGGGGCTGGCACTGAAGCTTTCTTT. It codes for CASSQVGGAGTEAFF.

This sequence joins TRBV5-1 and TRBJ2-6; D is perhaps TRBD1 (5 bases). This CDR3 has 17 amino acids. The germline V gene has CDR1 SGHRS and CDR2 YFSETQ. With 1 base removed from V and 4 bases from J, the gap between germline ends came to 15 bases. The CDR3 region has the DNA TGCGCCAGCAGCTTGACAGGTACCTCTGCCGGGGCCAACGTCCTGACTTTC. It is translated as CASSLTGTSAGANVLTF. The full variable domain, rest sourced from reference TRBV5-1 and TRBJ2-6, is KAGVTQTPRYLIKTRGQQVTLSCSPISGHRSVSWYQQTPGQGLQFLFEYFSETQRNKGNFPGRFSGRQFSNSRSEMNVSTLELGDSALYLCASSLTGTSAGANVLTFGAGSRLTVL.